Listed below are T cell receptor beta chains from one sample, sequenced in a study of shared clonotypes between healthy human individuals. Assay used: immunoSEQ multiplex PCR; TCRdb lists only in-frame clones, some missing. The sample carries 650,000 to 800,000 clones, 55% to 75% recorded once. Material for sequencing was memory CD4+ T cells sorted from blood. The receptors derive from a woman aged 25 to 39 in good health. Both conserved end residues are part of each CDR3. D genes are given only for firm matches. Where a row states a size, it is once, few, many or the class of an expanded clone; other rows omit it.

J gene | clone size | V gene | D gene | CDR3 DNA | CDR3 protein
TRBJ1-1 | . | TRBV10-2 | . | TGCGCCAGCACCAAACGGACGGATTCGAACACTGAAGCTTTCTTT | CASTKRTDSNTEAFF
TRBJ1-5 | . | TRBV2 | . | TGTGCCAGCAGTCCTGAACAGGGTAGCAATCAGCCCCAGCATTTT | CASSPEQGSNQPQHF
TRBJ1-2 | . | TRBV29-1 | TRBD1 | TGCAGCGTCTTTGGACAGGGGGCGGTGAGAGGCTACACCTTC | CSVFGQGAVRGYTF
TRBJ1-2 | once | TRBV5-1 | . | TGCGCCAGCAGCTTGGGGCCTAACTATGGCTACACCTTC | CASSLGPNYGYTF
TRBJ1-1 | . | TRBV6-5 | . | TGTGCCAGCAGTTACTCGATGGCAGTCACGAACACTGAAGCTTTCTTT | CASSYSMAVTNTEAFF
TRBJ2-6 | . | TRBV29-1 | . | TGCAGCGTTCTCCGCTCTGGGGCCAACGTCCTGACTTTC | CSVLRSGANVLTF
TRBJ1-1 | few | TRBV14 | TRBD1 | TGTGCCAGCAGTCAACAGGGGGATACTGAAGCTTTCTTT | CASSQQGDTEAFF
TRBJ2-7 | . | TRBV27 | . | TGTGCCAGCAGTAGTTCCTACGAGCAGTACTTC | CASSSSYEQYF
TRBJ1-1 | . | TRBV7-6 | TRBD1 | TGTGCCAGCAGCGCCACAGGGGCGCACCCTGAAGCTTTCTTT | CASSATGAHPEAFF
TRBJ1-4 | . | TRBV27 | TRBD1 | TGTGCCAGCAGTTTTAAGGACAGGGGATCAACTAATGAAAAACTGTTTTTT | CASSFKDRGSTNEKLFF
TRBJ2-2 | . | TRBV5-1 | . | TGCGCCAGCGGGTCAGTTGGGGGCGAAACCGGGGAGCTGTTTTTT | CASGSVGGETGELFF
TRBJ1-2 | . | TRBV28 | . | TGTGCCAGCAGCCTCCACTCCGGGACGATTGGCTACACCTTC | CASSLHSGTIGYTF
TRBJ1-3 | . | TRBV7-9 | . | TGTGCCAGCCTCGGTGGAAACACCATATATTTT | CASLGGNTIYF
TRBJ2-3 | . | TRBV29-1 | . | TGCAGCGTTGAATTTTCGGGAGTACCAGATACGCAGTATTTT | CSVEFSGVPDTQYF
TRBJ2-7 | . | TRBV5-1 | . | TGCGCCAGCAGCTTGGGACAGACTCTCTACGAGCAGTACTTC | CASSLGQTLYEQYF
TRBJ1-3 | . | TRBV25-1 | . | TGTGCCAGCAGTGAATGGAGATCTTCTGGAAACACCATATATTTT | CASSEWRSSGNTIYF
TRBJ1-1 | . | TRBV11-2 | . | TGTGCCAGCAGCCCATTGGAGCCGAGGAAAGCTTTCTTT | CASSPLEPRKAFF
TRBJ2-7 | . | TRBV7-2 | . | TGTGCCAGCAGCTTGCCTCCCTTTCGATACGAGCAGTACTTC | CASSLPPFRYEQYF
TRBJ1-5 | . | TRBV28 | TRBD1 | TGTGCCAGCAGTTTAAATGAGGGGGCCGTCAATCAGCCCCAGCATTTT | CASSLNEGAVNQPQHF
TRBJ1-1 | . | TRBV15 | . | TGTGCCACCAGCAGGGGGGAAGGACTCACTGAAGCTTTCTTT | CATSRGEGLTEAFF
TRBJ2-7 | . | TRBV19 | . | TGTGCCAGTAGTATCCGGGACTTTCCGCGAGAGCAGTACTTC | CASSIRDFPREQYF
TRBJ1-5 | . | TRBV7-8 | TRBD1 | TGTGCCAGCAGCCGGACAGGGGGAAGCAATCAGCCCCAGCATTTT | CASSRTGGSNQPQHF
TRBJ1-1 | . | TRBV6-1 | . | TGTGCCAGCTCCACTTCGAATACAGGGGAAGCTTTCTTT | CASSTSNTGEAFF
TRBJ1-4 | . | TRBV19 | . | TGTGCCAGTAGTAAGAACAGGGTTTCTTTTTATGAAAAACTGTTTTTT | CASSKNRVSFYEKLFF
TRBJ2-3 | . | TRBV5-1 | TRBD1 | TGCGCCAGCAGCTTGGTTCCTAGGACAGGGCGCACAGATACGCAGTATTTT | CASSLVPRTGRTDTQYF
TRBJ2-5 | . | TRBV11-2 | TRBD1 | TGTGCCAGCAGCGCCGGACAGGGGGCCGTGGAGACCCAGTACTTC | CASSAGQGAVETQYF
TRBJ2-7 | once | TRBV7-9 | . | TGTGCCAGCAGCTTAGGGGAGGGGGCGAGCTACGAGCAGTACTTC | CASSLGEGASYEQYF
TRBJ1-4 | . | TRBV7-9 | . | TGTGCCAGCAGCTTTTTGGGGCCTGAAAAACTGTTTTTT | CASSFLGPEKLFF
TRBJ2-3 | . | TRBV5-5 | . | TGTGCCAGCAGCTACCTTATGGACAGCACAGATACGCAGTATTTT | CASSYLMDSTDTQYF
TRBJ1-5 | few | TRBV29-1 | TRBD1 | TGCAGCATTCAACAGGGGGCTAGCAATCAGCCCCAGCATTTT | CSIQQGASNQPQHF
TRBJ2-3 | once | TRBV10-1 | TRBD2 | TGCGCCAGCAGTGGAAGACTAGCGGGTGGGCAGTATTTT | CASSGRLAGGQYF
TRBJ2-2 | . | TRBV21-1 | . | TGTGCCAGCAGCAAAATGAGGGCAGCCAACACCGGGGAGCTGTTTTTT | CASSKMRAANTGELFF